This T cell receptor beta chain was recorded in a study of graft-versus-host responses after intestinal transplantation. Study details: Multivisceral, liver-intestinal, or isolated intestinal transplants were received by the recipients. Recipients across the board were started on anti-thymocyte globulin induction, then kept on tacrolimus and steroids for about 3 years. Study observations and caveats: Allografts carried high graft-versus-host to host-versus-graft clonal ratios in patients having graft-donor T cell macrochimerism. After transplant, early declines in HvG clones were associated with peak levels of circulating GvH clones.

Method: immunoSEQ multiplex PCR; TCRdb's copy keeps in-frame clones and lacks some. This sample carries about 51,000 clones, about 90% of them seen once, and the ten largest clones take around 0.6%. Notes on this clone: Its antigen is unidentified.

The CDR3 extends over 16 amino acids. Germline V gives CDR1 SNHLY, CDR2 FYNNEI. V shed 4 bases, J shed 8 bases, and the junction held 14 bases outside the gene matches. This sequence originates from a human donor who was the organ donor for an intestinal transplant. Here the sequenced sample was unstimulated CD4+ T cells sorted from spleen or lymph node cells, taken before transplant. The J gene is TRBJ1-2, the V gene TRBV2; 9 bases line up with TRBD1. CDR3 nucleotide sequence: TGTGCCAGCAGTGGGGGACTTGGGACAGGGAATGGGGGCTACACCTTC. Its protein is CASSGGLGTGNGGYTF.